The clone carrying this T cell receptor (beta chain) came up once. Its antigen remains unknown. Only in-frame clones appear in the TCRdb table, and some are missing; sequencing was by immunoSEQ multiplex PCR. The data contain 98,000 or so clones, around nine tenths of them seen just once; the ten biggest clones take up about 0.82%. These data are taken from a study of OX40 agonist ivuxolimab in advanced cancers. Findings and caveats of the study: Averaging showed that CD8+ T cells had more expanded clones than CD4+ did. Certain nonresponders likewise exhibited a low normalized T-cell clonal expansion.

This CDR3 contains 17 residues. CDR1 and CDR2 from the germline V gene are SGHVS and FQNEAQ. Losses at the gene ends were 5 bases for V and 6 bases for J; bases not matched to a gene: 16. The V gene is TRBV7-8, the J gene TRBJ1-2; TRBD1 agrees at 9 bases. The source of this sequence is an adult with an advanced solid tumor such as melanoma, head and neck, liver or kidney cancer. Source: CD4+ or CD8+ T cells sorted from blood, taken in a trial of the OX40 agonist ivuxolimab. The CDR3 sequence: CASSRVTGTGRGNGYTF. CDR3 sequence (DNA): TGTGCCAGCAGCCGGGTTACCGGGACAGGGAGGGGAAATGGCTACACCTTC.